This T cell receptor (beta chain) is drawn from a study of cytomegalovirus exposure and HLA in healthy donors. This clone has a single count. Its antigen is still unknown. The V segment lost 4 bases and the J segment 8 bases; nucleotides outside the gene matches: 16. The CDR3 spans 15 residues. Germline V lookup: CDR1 SQVTM, CDR2 ANQGSEA. Study-level results: Despite most TCR sequences being rare, some public TCRs occurred in many donors. Later analysis identified about 18,000 TCR beta sequences associated with HLA alleles, using a false discovery rate threshold of 0.05. Most of the TCR beta V segments (in an earlier analysis) were productive either about 87% or about 30% of the time.

The study ran its PCR with 60 Vbeta and 13 Jbeta primers. The table came from immunoSEQ multiplex PCR; TCRdb's copy has only in-frame clones and leaves some out. This sample has tens of thousands of clones, with about 60% found just once. Healthy bone marrow donors made up the donor group. The clonotype was recovered from a man between 50 and 59 years old in good health and CMV-seropositive. The sample comprised PBMCs. V gene TRBV29-1 combines with J gene TRBJ1-2, with 7 bases matching TRBD1. The CDR3 DNA is TGCAGCGTTGGGGACAGAGCCATTCCCTCTAAGGGCTACACCTTC. Its translation is CSVGDRAIPSKGYTF.